The present entry profiles one T cell receptor (beta chain) with its context. The J segment lost 5 bases and the V segment lost 4 bases, leaving 12 bases of the junction unmatched. Per the germline V gene, CDR1 is LGHNA and CDR2 is YNFKEQ. This CDR3 region has 16 residues. The repertoire was sequenced with immunoSEQ multiplex PCR; TCRdb's copy has only in-frame clones and lacks some. Of 100,000 to 150,000 clones listed, about 95% are singletons. The sample belongs to a study of control samples from healthy donors and cancer patients. The rearrangement uses TRBV4-2 and TRBJ1-1; TRBD1 matches 8 bases. The sequenced sample was blood. This TCR came from a man aged 25-40 years in good health. CDR3 coding DNA: TGTGCCAGCAGCCCGAGTCCGGACAGGGCAAGGACTGAAGCTTTCTTT. It encodes CASSPSPDRARTEAFF.